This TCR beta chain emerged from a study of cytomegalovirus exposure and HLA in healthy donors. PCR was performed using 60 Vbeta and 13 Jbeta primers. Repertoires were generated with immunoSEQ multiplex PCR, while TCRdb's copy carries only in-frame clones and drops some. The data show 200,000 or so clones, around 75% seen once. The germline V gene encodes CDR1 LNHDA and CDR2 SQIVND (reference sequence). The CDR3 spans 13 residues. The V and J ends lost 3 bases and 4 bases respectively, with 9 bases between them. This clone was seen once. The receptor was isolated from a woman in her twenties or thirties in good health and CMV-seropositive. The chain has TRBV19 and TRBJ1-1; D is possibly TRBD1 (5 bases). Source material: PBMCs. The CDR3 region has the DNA TGTGCCAGTAGTATCGGGGGAAGCACTGAAGCTTTCTTT. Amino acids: CASSIGGSTEAFF. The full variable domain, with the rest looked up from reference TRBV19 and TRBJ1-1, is DGGITQSPKYLFRKEGQNVTLSCEQNLNHDAMYWYRQDPGQGLRLIYYSQIVNDFQKGDIAEGYSVSREKKESFPLTVTSAQKNPTAFYLCASSIGGSTEAFFGQGTRLTVV.